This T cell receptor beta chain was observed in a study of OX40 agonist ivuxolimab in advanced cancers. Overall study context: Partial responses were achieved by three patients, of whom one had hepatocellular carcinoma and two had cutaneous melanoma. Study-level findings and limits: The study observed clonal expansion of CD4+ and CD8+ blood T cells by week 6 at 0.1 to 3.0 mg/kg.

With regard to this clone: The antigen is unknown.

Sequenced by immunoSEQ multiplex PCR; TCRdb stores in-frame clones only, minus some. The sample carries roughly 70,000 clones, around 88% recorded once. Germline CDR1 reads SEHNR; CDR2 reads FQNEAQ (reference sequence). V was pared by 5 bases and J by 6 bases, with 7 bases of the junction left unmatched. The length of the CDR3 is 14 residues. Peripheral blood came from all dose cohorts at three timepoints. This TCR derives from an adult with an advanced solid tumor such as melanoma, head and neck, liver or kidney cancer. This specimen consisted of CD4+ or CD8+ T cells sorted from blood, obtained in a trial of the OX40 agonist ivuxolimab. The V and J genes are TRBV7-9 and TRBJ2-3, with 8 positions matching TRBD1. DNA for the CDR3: TGTGCCAGCAGCCCAAGGGGACAGGACGATACGCAGTATTTT. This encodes CASSPRGQDDTQYF.